One and the same sample provided the 25 T cell receptor beta chains below, sequenced in a study of T cell responses to AZD1222 COVID-19 vaccine. Data came from immunoSEQ multiplex PCR; TCRdb stores just in-frame clones and leaves some out. The repertoire holds 150,000 to 170,000 clones, with about 85% as singletons. Sequenced here: peripheral blood, sampled on day 0 of AZD1222 vaccination. The receptors were gathered from an adult in good health.

This clone was picked up a small number of times. The chain employs TRBV3-1 (or the pseudogene TRBV3-2) and TRBJ1-6; a weak D match, TRBD1 (6 bases). Trimming pared 3 bases from V and 14 bases from J, leaving 20 bases between. The CDR3 covers 15 residues. From germline, CDR1 is LGHDT and CDR2 YNNKEL (reference sequence). In DNA, the CDR3 is TGTGCCAGCAGCCACCGACAGGACATTTGGGGGACCCTCCACTTT. Translating it yields CASSHRQDIWGTLHF.

The rearrangement uses TRBV4-1 and TRBJ1-2; no definite D call. In germline, CDR1 is MGHRA, CDR2 YSYEKL. This CDR3 comprises 13 residues. Trimming took 6 bases from V and 7 from J, leaving 15 bases between them. CDR3 amino acids: CASSLDGLSGYTF. CDR3 nucleotides: TGCGCCAGCAGTCTGGACGGTCTGAGTGGCTACACCTTC.

The gene calls are TRBV15 and TRBJ1-2; TRBD1 is a possible D gene (5 bases). The CDR3 extends over 12 amino acids. In germline, CDR1 is LNHNV, CDR2 YYDKDF (reference sequence). Trimming stripped 8 bases from V and 9 bases from J, with 16 bases between. The CDR3 spells CATSRDGGSYTF. The CDR3 coding sequence is TGTGCCACCTCACGAGACGGGGGGAGCTACACCTTC.

This chain joins TRBV7-9 and TRBJ1-1, with 8 nucleotides matching TRBD1. The CDR3 has 14 amino acids. CDR1 is SEHNR, CDR2 FQNEAQ, per germline (reference sequence). V shed 5 bases, J shed 3 bases, and the junction held 5 bases outside the gene matches. CDR3 protein: CASSQDRVDTEAFF. The CDR3 DNA follows: TGTGCCAGCAGCCAGGACAGGGTCGACACTGAAGCTTTCTTT.

The genes are TRBV9 and TRBJ2-7; the match to TRBD1 covers 7 bases. Germline V gives CDR1 SGDLS, CDR2 YYNGEE. Trimming took 4 bases from V and 4 from J; bases not matched to a gene: 11. This CDR3 is 15 amino acids long. In DNA form, the CDR3 reads TGTGCCAGCAGCTTCGGGACAGCGGCAATGTACGAGCAGTACTTC. This codes for CASSFGTAAMYEQYF. The full variable domain, in which reference TRBV9 and TRBJ2-7 provide the parts outside the CDR3, is DSGVTQTPKHLITATGQRVTLRCSPRSGDLSVYWYQQSLDQGLQFLIQYYNGEERAKGNILERFSAQQFPDLHSELNLSSLELGDSALYFCASSFGTAAMYEQYFGPGTRLTVT.

V usage is TRBV5-1 and J usage is TRBJ2-7, with 7 bases that match TRBD1. Germline CDR1 reads SGHRS; CDR2 reads YFSETQ. The length of the CDR3 is 15 residues. J lost 2 bases, V lost 2 bases, and 7 bases had no gene match. CDR3 sequence (DNA): TGCGCCAGCAGCTTCTCGGGACAGAAAGCCTACGAGCAGTACTTC. Translated: CASSFSGQKAYEQYF.

The chain couples TRBV9 to TRBJ1-2; D gene unclear. Germline CDR1 is SGDLS and CDR2 is YYNGEE. CDR3 length: 13 amino acids. V lost 0 bases to trimming and J lost 4 bases, with 7 bases between them. The DNA of the CDR3 is TGTGCCAGCAGCGTAGAGGGAGCCTATGGCTACACCTTC. It encodes CASSVEGAYGYTF.

This CDR3 reads CASSFWGPGQGAYEQYF. The CDR3 region has the DNA TGTGCCAGCAGTTTTTGGGGCCCGGGACAGGGGGCGTACGAGCAGTACTTC. The chain employs TRBV28 and TRBJ2-7; 12 bases map to TRBD1. After removal of 3 bases from V and 4 bases from J, the junction contained 10 bases not matched to a gene. The CDR3 extends over 17 amino acids. Looked up from germline, CDR1 is MDHEN and CDR2 is SYDVKM.

The V and J genes are TRBV4-1 and TRBJ2-7; D is ambiguous. Trimming left V 0 bases short and J 5 bases short, with 14 bases between. CDR3 length: 15 amino acids. Per the germline V gene, CDR1 is MGHRA and CDR2 is YSYEKL. CDR3 residues: CASSQEAAVPNEQYF. For the CDR3, the DNA is TGCGCCAGCAGCCAAGAGGCGGCAGTCCCCAACGAGCAGTACTTC.

The chain combines TRBV21-1 with TRBJ2-7; the table's D call, TRBD1, has no DNA check behind it. TRBV21-1 is marked as a pseudogene. CDR3 size: 14 residues. CDR3: CASSKGGQGWEQYF. In nucleotides, the CDR3 is TGTGCCAGCAGCAAAGGAGGACAGGGGTGGGAGCAGTACTTC.

This clone was seen only a few times. This chain links TRBV27 with TRBJ1-5; maybe TRBD1 (5 bases). CDR3 length equals 15 residues. Trimming took off 4 bases at V and 0 bases at J, with 10 bases between the two ends. Germline V gene data show CDR1 as MNHEY and CDR2 as SMNVEV (reference sequence). The CDR3 reads CASSWGRNSNQPQHF. Here the CDR3 DNA reads TGTGCCAGCAGTTGGGGACGGAATAGCAATCAGCCCCAGCATTTT.

This clone was counted once. The genes are TRBV5-1 and TRBJ1-2, with TRBD1 matching 7 bases. This CDR3 comprises 14 residues. The V gene end was trimmed by 4 bases and the J gene end by 5 bases; junction bases not matched to a gene: 8. The germline V gene has CDR1 SGHRS and CDR2 YFSETQ. The CDR3 coding sequence is TGCGCCAGCAGCAATGCGGCAGGGGGTTATGGCTACACCTTC. This codes for CASSNAAGGYGYTF.

The V call is TRBV13, the J call TRBJ1-2; 7 nucleotides line up with TRBD1. Unmatched junction bases numbered 7, after V lost 5 bases and J lost 1 base. The CDR3 length is 15 residues. CDR1 and CDR2 (germline): PRHDT, FYEKMQ (reference sequence). The CDR3 region is CASSRRGQLNYGYTF. The CDR3 bases are TGTGCCAGCAGCCGAAGGGGGCAGCTTAACTATGGCTACACCTTC.

The chain uses TRBV2 and TRBJ2-6; the D gene could be TRBD1 or TRBD2 (6 bases each). The CDR3 is 17 amino acids. Germline lookup yields CDR1 SNHLY and CDR2 FYNNEI. V lost 4 bases, J lost 2 bases, and 15 bases lay in between. This CDR3 is CASSGGRGGTGANVLTF. In nucleotides, the CDR3 is TGTGCCAGCAGTGGAGGCAGGGGAGGAACTGGGGCCAACGTCCTGACTTTC. The full variable domain, its missing parts supplied by reference TRBV2 and TRBJ2-6, is EPEVTQTPSHQVTQMGQEVILRCVPISNHLYFYWYRQILGQKVEFLVSFYNNEISEKSEIFDDQFSVERPDGSNFTLKIRSTKLEDSAMYFCASSGGRGGTGANVLTFGAGSRLTVL.

This clone has just a few counts. V gene TRBV6-2 or TRBV6-3 combines with J gene TRBJ2-7; D may be TRBD2 (6 bases). This CDR3 is built from 15 residues. The V end lost 3 bases, the J end lost 6 bases, and 18 bases lay between the germline ends. Germline V gives CDR1 MNHEY, CDR2 SVGEGT. Here the CDR3 DNA reads TGTGCCAGCAGTTATCCCCCAGTCCGGCGGGGCGAGCAGTACTTC. Its protein product is CASSYPPVRRGEQYF.

The chain's CDR3 is CASSQANREGETQYF. The CDR3 nucleotides read TGTGCCAGCAGCCAAGCTAACAGGGAAGGGGAGACCCAGTACTTC. This rearrangement joins TRBV4-2 to TRBJ2-5; D is perhaps TRBD1 (6 bases). The length of the CDR3 is 15 residues. Germline assignment: CDR1 LGHNA and CDR2 YNFKEQ. V lost 1 base and J lost 5, with 14 bases in between.

This clone has just one count. This chain joins TRBV24-1 and TRBJ2-1, with 7 bases fitting TRBD2. The V gene's germline CDR1 is KGHDR and CDR2 SFDVKD. This CDR3 region has 14 residues. The trim removed 4 bases at V and 1 base at J, leaving 0 bases unmatched. In DNA, the CDR3 is TGTGCCACCAGTGACGGGGGGTCCTACAATGAGCAGTTCTTC. It specifies CATSDGGSYNEQFF.

This chain links TRBV6-2 or TRBV6-3 with TRBJ2-3; 7 bases agree with TRBD2. The CDR3 is made up of 12 amino acids. V lost 5 bases to trimming and J lost 6 bases; unmatched junction nucleotides: 2. Germline V CDR1 and CDR2: MNHEY, SVGEGT. This CDR3 is CASSAGVDTQYF. CDR3 in DNA: TGTGCCAGCAGTGCGGGGGTCGATACGCAGTATTTT.

In this sample, this clone turned up once. The chain couples TRBV5-4 to TRBJ1-1; no firm D call. The CDR3 spans 13 residues. The germline CDR1 and CDR2 sequences are SGHNT and YYREEE (reference sequence). V lost 3 bases to trimming and J lost 5 bases, with 11 bases between them. CDR3 sequence (DNA): TGTGCCAGCAGCTCACTATTGGGGACTGAAGCTTTCTTT. Translation gives CASSSLLGTEAFF.

Only one count was recorded for this clone. The V call is TRBV10-3, the J call TRBJ1-1; possibly TRBD1 for D (5 bases). The CDR3 is 14 amino acids. The germline CDR1 and CDR2 sequences are ENHRY and SYGVKD. Trimming shortened V by 4 bases and J by 5 bases, and 14 bases separated the two germline ends. The CDR3 DNA reads as TGTGCCATCAGTGCTCCCGGCGGGGGGACTGAAGCTTTCTTT. Translating it yields CAISAPGGGTEAFF.

The chain links TRBV18 to TRBJ1-2, with TRBD1 matching over 7 bases. The CDR3 has 14 residues. V gave up 2 bases and J gave up 2 bases; unmatched junction bases: 2. Germline V CDR1 and CDR2: KGHSH, LQKENI. CDR3 sequence: CASSPSDRNYGYTF. The CDR3 region has the DNA TGTGCCAGCTCACCATCGGACAGGAACTATGGCTACACCTTC.

This clone was observed a few times. The V and J genes are TRBV6-5 and TRBJ1-5; no definite D call. V was shortened by 7 bases and J by 3 bases, with 13 bases between the two germline ends. The CDR3 length is 14 residues. CDR1 is MNHEY and CDR2 is SVGAGI in the germline V gene. The CDR3 loop is CASTGRTPNQPQHF. CDR3 coding DNA: TGTGCCAGCACCGGCAGGACCCCCAATCAGCCCCAGCATTTT.

V gene TRBV7-8 combines with J gene TRBJ2-5; D gene ambiguous. Germline CDR1 is SGHVS and CDR2 is FQNEAQ. CDR3 length: 15 residues. V shed 6 bases and J shed 1 base, with 15 bases lying between them. CDR3 sequence: CASSFTLAPQETQYF. CDR3 coding DNA: TGTGCCAGCAGTTTCACCCTGGCCCCCCAAGAGACCCAGTACTTC.

J is TRBJ2-3 and V is TRBV27; 10 bases align to TRBD2. In germline, CDR1 is MNHEY, CDR2 SMNVEV (reference sequence). This CDR3 spans 15 amino acids. V lost 3 bases, J lost 4 bases, and 4 bases stayed unmatched. The CDR3 sequence: CASSLVAGGADTQYF. Written as DNA, the CDR3 is TGTGCCAGCAGTTTGGTAGCGGGGGGAGCAGATACGCAGTATTTT.

The chain couples TRBV28 to TRBJ2-7; possible D gene TRBD2, 6 bases. This CDR3 is 14 amino acids long. V gave up 1 base and J gave up 2 bases, with 9 bases separating them. CDR1 MDHEN and CDR2 SYDVKM come from the germline V gene. In DNA, the CDR3 is TGTGCCAGCAGTTTATATGGAGGGGCCTACGAGCAGTACTTC. Protein sequence: CASSLYGGAYEQYF.